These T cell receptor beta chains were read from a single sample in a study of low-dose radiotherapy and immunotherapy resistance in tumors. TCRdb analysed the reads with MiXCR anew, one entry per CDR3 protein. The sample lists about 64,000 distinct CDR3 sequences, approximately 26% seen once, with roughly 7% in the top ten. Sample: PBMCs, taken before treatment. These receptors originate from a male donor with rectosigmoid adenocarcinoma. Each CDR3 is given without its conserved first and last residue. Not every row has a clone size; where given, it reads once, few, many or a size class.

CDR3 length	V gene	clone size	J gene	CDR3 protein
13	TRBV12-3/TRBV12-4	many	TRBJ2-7	ASTSPGQGAREQY
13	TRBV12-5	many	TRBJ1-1	ASGLAVGGNTEAF
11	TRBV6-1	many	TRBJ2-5	ASSVGGVETQY
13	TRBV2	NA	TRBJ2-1	ASSPPGGSYNEQF
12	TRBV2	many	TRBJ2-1	ASGGRVSYNEQF
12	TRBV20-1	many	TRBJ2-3	SASWRRGTDTQY
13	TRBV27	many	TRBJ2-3	ASSRKEASTDTQY
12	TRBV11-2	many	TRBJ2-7	ASSFGSIDYEQY
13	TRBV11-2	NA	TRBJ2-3	ASSLWGAPKDTQY
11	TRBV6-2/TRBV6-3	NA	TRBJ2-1	ASRGGVYNEQF
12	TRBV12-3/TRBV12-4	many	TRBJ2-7	ASSSGRMSYEQY
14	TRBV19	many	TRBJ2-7	ASSIEFAGGSHEQY
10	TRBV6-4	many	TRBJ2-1	ASSDRGTEQF
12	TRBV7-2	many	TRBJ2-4	ASSPELAKNIQY
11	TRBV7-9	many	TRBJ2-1	ATKAGTYNEQF
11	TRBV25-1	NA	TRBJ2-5	ASSERNQETQY
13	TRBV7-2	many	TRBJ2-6	ASSFRGRGANVLT
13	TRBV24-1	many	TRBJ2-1	ATSDLTLSEDEQF
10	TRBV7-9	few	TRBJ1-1	ASSLSISEAF
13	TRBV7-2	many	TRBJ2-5	ASSPQRTVQETQY